A single sample is the source of the 22 T cell receptor beta chains below, sequenced in a study of cytomegalovirus exposure and HLA in healthy donors. PCR amplification relied on 60 Vbeta primers (plus 13 Jbeta primers). Profiled with immunoSEQ multiplex PCR; TCRdb holds only in-frame clones, not every one. This table has 110,000 to 150,000 clones, about 80% appearing once. The sequenced material came from PBMCs. Source of these receptors: a man aged 35-49 years in good health and CMV-seronegative.

As for this clone: Distinct nucleotide sequences in the sample also encode this CDR3. The chain couples TRBV5-1 to TRBJ2-5; D possibly corresponds to TRBD1 (5 bases). Germline V lookup: CDR1 SGHRS, CDR2 YFSETQ. There are 13 residues in the CDR3. Trimming took 4 bases from V and 3 from J, leaving 10 bases between them. The chain's CDR3 is CASSLGREETQYF. CDR3 sequence (DNA): TGCGCCAGCAGCCTTGGCAGGGAAGAGACCCAGTACTTC. The whole variable domain, remainder taken from reference TRBV5-1 and TRBJ2-5, is KAGVTQTPRYLIKTRGQQVTLSCSPISGHRSVSWYQQTPGQGLQFLFEYFSETQRNKGNFPGRFSGRQFSNSRSEMNVSTLELGDSALYLCASSLGREETQYFGPGTRLLVL.

This clone was seen just once. V is TRBV5-1 and J is TRBJ2-5, with D possibly matching TRBD2 (6 bases). V was trimmed by 5 bases and J by 4 bases, leaving 15 bases between them. Germline V lookup: CDR1 SGHRS, CDR2 YFSETQ. CDR3 length: 14 amino acids. The CDR3: CASRFGGMRETQYF. The DNA for the CDR3 is TGCGCCAGCAGATTCGGGGGTATGAGAGAGACCCAGTACTTC.

This chain joins TRBV4-3 and TRBJ1-1; the D gene is possibly TRBD1 (6 bases). The germline V gene encodes CDR1 LGHNA and CDR2 YSLEER. Trimming took 2 bases from V and 5 from J, leaving 15 bases between them. CDR3 length equals 15 residues. The CDR3 DNA is TGCGCCAGCAGCCAAAGGGACCACAGGGAGACTGAAGCTTTCTTT. Translation: CASSQRDHRETEAFF.

The chain employs TRBV19 and TRBJ1-4; 9 bases match TRBD1. CDR1 and CDR2 from the germline V gene are LNHDA and SQIVND (reference sequence). CDR3 size: 15 residues. With V trimmed by 4 bases and J by 7 bases, 7 bases remained unmatched. The CDR3 nucleotides are TGTGCCAGTAGTAAGGATTCGACAGGGGGTGAAAAACTGTTTTTT. Residues: CASSKDSTGGEKLFF.

The rearrangement uses TRBV19 and TRBJ1-2; D remains ambiguous. The V gene's germline CDR1 is LNHDA and CDR2 SQIVND (reference sequence). CDR3 length: 15 residues. V was cut by 1 base and J by 0 bases, with 9 bases left in between. CDR3 DNA: TGTGCCAGTAGTATAGTTTCAGATCCTAACTATGGCTACACCTTC. Protein sequence: CASSIVSDPNYGYTF.

The chain employs TRBV7-9 and TRBJ2-7; D is unclear. Trimming shortened V by 6 bases and J by 6 bases, and 9 bases separated the two germline ends. Germline-derived CDR1 and CDR2 are SEHNR and FQNEAQ (reference sequence). This CDR3 is 11 amino acids long. CDR3 coding DNA: TGTGCCAGCAGTTCAGGCGTCGAGCAGTACTTC. Protein: CASSSGVEQYF.

This clone was counted a few times. V usage is TRBV5-5 and J usage is TRBJ2-7, with D maybe TRBD1 (6 bases). Trimming stripped 0 bases from V and 6 bases from J, with 16 bases between. The germline V gene encodes CDR1 SGHKS and CDR2 YYEKEE (reference sequence). The CDR3 has 15 amino acids. This CDR3 is CASSLVSAGVTEQYF. The DNA of the CDR3 is TGTGCCAGCAGCTTGGTAAGCGCAGGGGTTACCGAGCAGTACTTC. Based on the CDR3 plus reference TRBV5-5 and TRBJ2-7, the full variable domain is DAGVTQSPTHLIKTRGQQVTLRCSPISGHKSVSWYQQVLGQGPQFIFQYYEKEERGRGNFPDRFSARQFPNYSSELNVNALLLGDSALYLCASSLVSAGVTEQYFGPGTRLTVT.

The chain employs TRBV27 and TRBJ2-3, with 7 bases fitting TRBD1. Germline V gene data show CDR1 as MNHEY and CDR2 as SMNVEV (reference sequence). The CDR3 consists of 15 residues. With V trimmed by 6 bases and J by 1 base, 7 bases remained unmatched. The CDR3 protein is CASRSGTARTDTQYF. The CDR3 DNA sequence: TGTGCCAGCAGATCCGGGACAGCCCGCACAGATACGCAGTATTTT.

J is TRBJ2-7 and V is TRBV5-4, with 7 bases that match TRBD1. This CDR3 is built from 14 residues. Germline CDR1 reads SGHNT; CDR2 reads YYREEE (reference sequence). V lost 4 bases and J lost 4; bases outside the gene matches: 8. CDR3 amino acids: CASSLTGEGYEQYF. The CDR3, as DNA: TGTGCCAGCAGCCTCACAGGGGAAGGTTACGAGCAGTACTTC.

CDR3: CASSGGTGNSPLHF. The CDR3 region has the DNA TGTGCCAGCAGCGGTGGGACAGGGAACTCACCCCTCCACTTT. The rearrangement links TRBV9 to TRBJ1-6; 9 bases are a match to TRBD1. Germline lookup yields CDR1 SGDLS and CDR2 YYNGEE. The CDR3 loop spans 14 amino acids. V gave up 3 bases and J gave up 10 bases; unmatched junction bases: 5.

The chain recombines TRBV7-9 with TRBJ1-1; D remains unclear. Germline V CDR1 and CDR2: SEHNR, FQNEAQ (reference sequence). Deletions cut 5 bases from V and 3 bases from J, with 19 bases between. This CDR3 comprises 16 residues. The CDR3 is CASSPREGRADTEAFF. CDR3 bases: TGTGCCAGCAGCCCCCGGGAGGGTAGGGCGGACACTGAAGCTTTCTTT.

This chain links TRBV5-6 with TRBJ2-7, with D possibly TRBD2 on 5 matching bases. V lost 4 bases and J 0 bases, leaving 14 bases between the germline ends. Germline V gene lookup returns CDR1 SGHDT and CDR2 YYEEEE. The length of the CDR3 is 15 residues. DNA for the CDR3: TGTGCCAGCAGCCGGGGTCAGAGGAGCTCCTACGAGCAGTACTTC. Protein: CASSRGQRSSYEQYF.

The chain links TRBV5-1 to TRBJ1-6; weak D call: TRBD1 (6 bases). With 4 bases removed from V and 7 bases from J, the gap between germline ends came to 15 bases. Germline V gene sequence: CDR1 SGHRS, CDR2 YFSETQ. This CDR3 is built from 15 residues. CDR3 coding DNA: TGCGCCAGCAGCAGAATGGGACAACAGAATTCACCCCTCCACTTT. It specifies CASSRMGQQNSPLHF.

The chain combines TRBV12-5 with TRBJ2-5, with TRBD1 matching 8 bases. Germline CDR1 and CDR2: LGHNT and FRNRAP. Unmatched junction bases numbered 4, after V lost 2 bases and J lost 2 bases. The CDR3 is 15 residues long. CDR3 amino acids: CASGLIYRGQETQYF. CDR3 coding DNA: TGTGCTAGTGGTTTGATATACAGGGGGCAAGAGACCCAGTACTTC. Full variable domain (outside the CDR3, taken from reference TRBV12-5 and TRBJ2-5): DARVTQTPRHKVTEMGQEVTMRCQPILGHNTVFWYRQTMMQGLELLAYFRNRAPLDDSGMPKDRFSAEMPDATLATLKIQPSEPRDSAVYFCASGLIYRGQETQYFGPGTRLLVL.

CDR3 in DNA: TGTGCCAGCAGCCTAGGACAGGCAGATAATTCACCCCTCCACTTT. Residues: CASSLGQADNSPLHF. The chain combines TRBV5-4 with TRBJ1-6; 7 bases agree with TRBD1. J lost 5 bases, V lost 4 bases, and 6 bases had no gene match. Looked up from germline, CDR1 is SGHNT and CDR2 is YYREEE (reference sequence). The CDR3 has 15 residues.

V usage is TRBV5-1 and J usage is TRBJ2-3; TRBD2 aligns across 7 bases. This CDR3 has 18 amino acids. Germline V gene data show CDR1 as SGHRS and CDR2 as YFSETQ. V lost 4 bases to trimming and J lost 0 bases; unmatched junction nucleotides: 14. CDR3 sequence reads: CASSRWKTAAGSTDTQYF. Written as DNA, the CDR3 is TGCGCCAGCAGCCGCTGGAAGACCGCAGCGGGGAGCACAGATACGCAGTATTTT.

J is TRBJ1-2 and V is TRBV19, with a weak D call TRBD1 (5 bases). V lost 4 bases to trimming and J lost 2 bases, with 5 bases between them. Looked up from germline, CDR1 is LNHDA and CDR2 is SQIVND (reference sequence). The CDR3 has 12 residues. The CDR3 region has the DNA TGTGCCAGTAGTAAGGGGAACTATGGCTACACCTTC. Translating it yields CASSKGNYGYTF.

This clone was counted between two and nine times. The CDR3 nucleotides are TGTGCCAGCAGCCCCGGGACAGGGACTGAGCAGTTCTTC. Amino acids: CASSPGTGTEQFF. The rearrangement uses TRBV11-2 and TRBJ2-1; the match to TRBD1 covers 9 bases. The CDR3 has 13 amino acids. Germline V gene lookup returns CDR1 SGHAT and CDR2 FQNNGV. The V segment lost 5 bases and the J segment 9 bases; nucleotides outside the gene matches: 5. Full variable domain (outside the CDR3, taken from reference TRBV11-2 and TRBJ2-1): EAGVAQSPRYKIIEKRQSVAFWCNPISGHATLYWYQQILGQGPKLLIQFQNNGVVDDSQLPKDRFSAERLKGVDSTLKIQPAKLEDSAVYLCASSPGTGTEQFFGPGTRLTVL.

This clone was recorded a few times. The chain recombines TRBV29-1 with TRBJ1-1, with 11 bases aligning to TRBD1. The CDR3 has 12 amino acids. Germline CDR1 SQVTM, CDR2 ANQGSEA. Trimming took 7 bases from V and 6 from J; bases not matched to a gene: 4. The CDR3 loop is CSAGQGDSEAFF. DNA for the CDR3: TGCAGCGCGGGACAGGGGGACTCTGAAGCTTTCTTT.

The chain recombines TRBV6-1 with TRBJ1-5, with 7 bases lining up with TRBD1. This CDR3 spans 15 amino acids. Germline V lookup: CDR1 MNHNS, CDR2 SASEGT. With 6 bases clipped from V and 3 bases from J, the junction kept 8 bases outside the gene matches. The CDR3 DNA reads TGTGCCAGCAGCGCTCAGGGGGTTAACAATCAGCCCCAGCATTTT. This gives the protein CASSAQGVNNQPQHF.

To note about this clone: One junction end does not reproduce the germline sequence, and a read error may be involved. The rearrangement links TRBV5-4 to TRBJ1-1, with D possibly TRBD1 on 5 matching bases. The germline V gene encodes CDR1 SGHNT and CDR2 YYREEE (reference sequence). The CDR3 consists of 14 residues. CDR3 nucleotide sequence: TGTGCCAGCAGCTCTGAGGTTCAAGGGACTGAAGCTCTCTTT. This encodes CASSSEVQGTEALF.

This sequence joins TRBV6-1 and TRBJ1-1, with D perhaps TRBD1 (6 bases). Germline lookup yields CDR1 MNHNS and CDR2 SASEGT. V gave up 0 bases and J gave up 6 bases, with 20 bases separating them. This CDR3 contains 17 residues. The CDR3 here is CASSEAGRGGRGAEAFF. CDR3 in DNA: TGTGCCAGCAGTGAAGCCGGTAGGGGGGGGCGAGGGGCTGAAGCTTTCTTT.